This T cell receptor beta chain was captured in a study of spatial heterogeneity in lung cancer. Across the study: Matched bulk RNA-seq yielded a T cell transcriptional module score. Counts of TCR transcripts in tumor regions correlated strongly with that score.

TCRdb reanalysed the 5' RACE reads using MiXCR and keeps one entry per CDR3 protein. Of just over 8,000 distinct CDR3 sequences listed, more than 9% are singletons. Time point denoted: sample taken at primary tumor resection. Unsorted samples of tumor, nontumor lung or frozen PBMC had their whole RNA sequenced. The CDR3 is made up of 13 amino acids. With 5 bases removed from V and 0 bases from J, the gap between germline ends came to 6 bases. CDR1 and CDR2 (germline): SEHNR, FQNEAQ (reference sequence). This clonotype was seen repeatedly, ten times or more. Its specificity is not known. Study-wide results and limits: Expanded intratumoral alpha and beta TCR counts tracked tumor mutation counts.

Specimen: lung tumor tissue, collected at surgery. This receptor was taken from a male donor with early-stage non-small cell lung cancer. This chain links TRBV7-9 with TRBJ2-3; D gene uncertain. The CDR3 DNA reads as TGTGCCAGCAGCAGGTCTAGCACAGATACGCAGTATTTT. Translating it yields CASSRSSTDTQYF.